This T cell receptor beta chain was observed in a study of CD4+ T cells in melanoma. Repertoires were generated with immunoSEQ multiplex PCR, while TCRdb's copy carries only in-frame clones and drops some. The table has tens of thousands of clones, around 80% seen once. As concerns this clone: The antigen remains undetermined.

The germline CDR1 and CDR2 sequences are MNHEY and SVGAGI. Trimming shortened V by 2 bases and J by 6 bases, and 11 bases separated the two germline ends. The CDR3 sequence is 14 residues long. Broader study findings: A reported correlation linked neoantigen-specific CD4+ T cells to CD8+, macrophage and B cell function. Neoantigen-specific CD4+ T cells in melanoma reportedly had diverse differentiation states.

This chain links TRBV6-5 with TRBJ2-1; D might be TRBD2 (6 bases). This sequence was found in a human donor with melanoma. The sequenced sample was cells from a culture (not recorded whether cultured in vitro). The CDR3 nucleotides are TGTGCCAGCAGTTACGGCGGGGTTTCCAATGAGCAGTTCTTC. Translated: CASSYGGVSNEQFF.